What follows are 4 T cell receptor beta chains derived from one specimen sequenced in a study of blood T cell repertoires in COVID-19. Here immunoSEQ multiplex PCR was the method, and the copy in TCRdb shows in-frame clones only, minus some. The sample lists around 240,000 clones; approximately 84% were seen once. The material sequenced was peripheral blood. The receptors were sampled from a woman older than 75 with acute or convalescent COVID-19.

On this clone itself: The same CDR3 also results from other DNA sequences found in this sample. The J gene is TRBJ1-1, the V gene TRBV13; 8 bases fit TRBD1. The CDR3 has 14 residues. Looked up from germline, CDR1 is PRHDT and CDR2 is FYEKMQ (reference sequence). The J segment lost 2 bases and the V segment lost 5 bases, leaving 4 bases of the junction unmatched. The CDR3 DNA is TGTGCCAGCAGCAGAGGACAGGGAAACACTGAAGCTTTCTTT. This translates into CASSRGQGNTEAFF. The full variable domain, rest sourced from reference TRBV13 and TRBJ1-1, is AAGVIQSPRHLIKEKRETATLKCYPIPRHDTVYWYQQGPGQDPQFLISFYEKMQSDKGSIPDRFSAQQFSDYHSELNMSSLELGDSALYFCASSRGQGNTEAFFGQGTRLTVV.

This chain uses TRBV30 with TRBJ1-2, with 7 bases identical to TRBD1. Germline V gene lookup returns CDR1 GTSNPN and CDR2 SVGIG (reference sequence). The ends lost 4 bases at V and 7 bases at J; junction bases unmatched: 6. The CDR3 sequence is 12 residues long. The chain's CDR3 is CAWTFQGGGYTF. CDR3 DNA: TGTGCCTGGACGTTCCAGGGGGGTGGCTACACCTTC.

The genes are TRBV7-2 and TRBJ2-5; 9 bases are a match to TRBD1. CDR1 and CDR2 from the germline V gene are SGHTA and FQGNSA. With 5 bases clipped from V and 5 bases from J, the junction kept 6 bases outside the gene matches. The CDR3 loop spans 14 amino acids. The CDR3 sequence: CASSPGTGWETQYF. CDR3 nucleotides: TGTGCCAGCAGCCCCGGGACAGGGTGGGAGACCCAGTACTTC.

The chain links TRBV6-2 or TRBV6-3 to TRBJ2-7; 8 bases agree with TRBD1. The CDR3 loop spans 13 amino acids. Germline CDR1 is MNHEY and CDR2 is SVGEGT. With V trimmed by 6 bases and J by 5 bases, 6 bases remained unmatched. The DNA for the CDR3 is TGTGCCAGCAGCGTGGGACAGGCTAACGAGCAGTACTTC. Protein product: CASSVGQANEQYF.